The present T cell receptor beta chain was sequenced within a study of Ad26.COV2.S vaccination and SARS-CoV-2 variants. Comments on this clone: This same CDR3 is encoded by further DNA sequences in the sample.

Specified treatment: some 20 received Ad26.COV2.S at low or high dose, single or two shots; several received placebo; per-sample allocation not given. Sample collection was performed on day 63 after the first vaccine or placebo injection. The donor's status was that of an adult aged 18-55 years in Boston. TCRdb's table, derived via immunoSEQ multiplex PCR, lists solely in-frame clones and lacks some. The sample yields hundreds of thousands of clones, 80% to 90% seen once. The CDR3 contains 11 residues. V lost 6 bases to trimming and J lost 4 bases, with 6 bases between them. The TCR originated in a person between 18 and 60 years old who received the Ad26.COV2.S COVID-19 vaccine or a placebo. Source: peripheral blood, taken in a trial of Ad26.COV2.S vaccine versus placebo. The chain uses TRBV12-3 or TRBV12-4 and TRBJ2-5, with D uncertain. In DNA form, the CDR3 reads TGTGCCAGCAGCCTGTCAGAGACCCAGTACTTC. Translation gives CASSLSETQYF.